The next 11 T cell receptor beta chains were all read from a single sample in a study of cytomegalovirus exposure and HLA in healthy donors. PCR employed 60 Vbeta and 13 Jbeta primers. Data came from immunoSEQ multiplex PCR; TCRdb stores just in-frame clones and leaves some out. The table lists around 150,000 clones, about 76% of them singletons. Material for sequencing was PBMCs. The receptors here all came from a human donor in good health.

The chain has TRBV19 and TRBJ1-5; TRBD1 might be the D (5 bases). Between the trimmed V and J ends, which lost 5 bases and 4 bases, there was a span of 9 bases. The CDR3 consists of 13 residues. CDR1 is LNHDA and CDR2 is SQIVND in the germline V gene (reference sequence). In nucleotides, the CDR3 is TGTGCCAGTAGTTTGTCAGGGAATCAGCCCCAGCATTTT. Translated, it gives CASSLSGNQPQHF. Supplemented by reference TRBV19 and TRBJ1-5, the full variable domain reads DGGITQSPKYLFRKEGQNVTLSCEQNLNHDAMYWYRQDPGQGLRLIYYSQIVNDFQKGDIAEGYSVSREKKESFPLTVTSAQKNPTAFYLCASSLSGNQPQHFGDGTRLSIL.

The chain links TRBV13 to TRBJ2-7; 9 bases agree with TRBD2. CDR3 size: 15 residues. The V segment lost 4 bases and the J segment 6 bases; nucleotides outside the gene matches: 10. Germline V CDR1 and CDR2: PRHDT, FYEKMQ (reference sequence). CDR3 in DNA: TGTGCCAGCAGCTGGGAGGGTAGCGGGAGTTCCGAGCAGTACTTC. Translation gives CASSWEGSGSSEQYF.

V gene TRBV5-6 combines with J gene TRBJ1-2, with 7 bases matching TRBD1. The CDR3 runs 15 residues. With 5 bases clipped from V and 3 bases from J, the junction kept 10 bases outside the gene matches. Germline CDR1 and CDR2: SGHDT and YYEEEE. CDR3 nucleotides: TGTGCCAGCAGGCAGGGGGGAGCGTCCTACTATGGCTACACCTTC. Translating gives CASRQGGASYYGYTF.

This clone was detected only a few times. The chain has TRBV28 and TRBJ2-1; TRBD2 aligns across 7 bases. The CDR3 length is 14 residues. The trim removed 5 bases at V and 3 bases at J, leaving 4 bases unmatched. Germline CDR1 reads MDHEN; CDR2 reads SYDVKM. The chain's CDR3 is CASSAASGYNEQFF. DNA for the CDR3: TGTGCCAGCAGTGCGGCTAGCGGCTACAATGAGCAGTTCTTC.

The chain joins TRBV5-6 to TRBJ1-5, with 8 positions matching TRBD1. CDR3 length: 16 amino acids. With V trimmed by 2 bases and J by 0 bases, 4 bases remained unmatched. CDR1 is SGHDT, CDR2 YYEEEE, per germline. CDR3 protein: CASSLTGGVSNQPQHF. Here the CDR3 DNA reads TGTGCCAGCAGCTTAACAGGGGGGGTTAGCAATCAGCCCCAGCATTTT. Full variable domain (remainder filled in from reference TRBV5-6 and TRBJ1-5): DAGVTQSPTHLIKTRGQQVTLRCSPKSGHDTVSWYQQALGQGPQFIFQYYEEEERQRGNFPDRFSGHQFPNYSSELNVNALLLGDSALYLCASSLTGGVSNQPQHFGDGTRLSIL.

The V call is TRBV2, the J call TRBJ1-1; possible D gene TRBD1, 5 bases. The CDR3 totals 13 residues. Trimming cost V 7 bases and J 8 bases, with 17 bases left between them. The germline V gene encodes CDR1 SNHLY and CDR2 FYNNEI. CDR3 in DNA: TGTGCCAGCACCCCCCGGGGGGGAGGCGAAGCTTTCTTT. The encoded protein is CASTPRGGGEAFF.

This clone was picked up one time. This chain joins TRBV5-6 and TRBJ2-7; a weak D match, TRBD1 (5 bases). V lost 4 bases, J lost 4 bases, and 21 bases lay in between. The CDR3 is 16 residues long. CDR1 SGHDT and CDR2 YYEEEE come from the germline V gene. The CDR3, as DNA: TGTGCCAGCAGCCAAAACAGGCCTCTCCTCCGATACGAGCAGTACTTC. It is translated as CASSQNRPLLRYEQYF.

V is TRBV28 and J is TRBJ1-2; the D is unclear. Germline CDR1 and CDR2: MDHEN and SYDVKM. This CDR3 comprises 13 residues. Between the trimmed V and J ends, which lost 5 bases and 2 bases, there was a span of 9 bases. As DNA, the CDR3 is TGTGCCAGCAGTGGCAACAGAAACTATGGCTACACCTTC. This gives the protein CASSGNRNYGYTF.

V usage is TRBV27 and J usage is TRBJ1-6, with D possibly TRBD1 on 5 matching bases. Germline V gives CDR1 MNHEY, CDR2 SMNVEV (reference sequence). The CDR3 totals 15 residues. Trimming stripped 2 bases from V and 5 bases from J, with 10 bases between. Here the CDR3 DNA reads TGTGCCAGCAGTTTAGGCAGGGCCGATAATTCACCCCTCCACTTT. This translates into CASSLGRADNSPLHF.

This clone came up a few times. The V call is TRBV10-3, the J call TRBJ1-1; 8 bases align to TRBD1. The CDR3 runs 12 residues. The V and J ends lost 4 bases and 7 bases, in that order; junction bases with no gene match: 2. CDR1 is ENHRY and CDR2 is SYGVKD in the germline V gene. The CDR3 bases are TGTGCCATCAGTGCACAGGGGGGTGAAGCTTTCTTT. Its protein is CAISAQGGEAFF.

The genes are TRBV29-1 and TRBJ1-2, with D perhaps TRBD1 (6 bases). V was shortened by 2 bases and J by 7 bases, with 17 bases between the two germline ends. CDR1 is SQVTM, CDR2 ANQGSEA, per germline. This CDR3 is built from 14 residues. The CDR3 region is CSVEMQGIRSGYTF. In DNA, the CDR3 is TGCAGCGTTGAAATGCAGGGGATTCGGAGTGGCTACACCTTC.